The 3 T cell receptor beta chains given below trace back to one sample, sequenced in a study of cytomegalovirus exposure and HLA in healthy donors. PCR amplification relied on 60 Vbeta primers (plus 13 Jbeta primers). Here immunoSEQ multiplex PCR was the method, and the copy in TCRdb shows in-frame clones only, minus some. The data hold some 130,000 clones, with 63% observed a single time. The sequencing input was PBMCs. The receptors originated from a man aged 35-49 years in good health and CMV-seropositive.

The chain links TRBV6-1 to TRBJ2-7; 11 positions match TRBD1. Germline V CDR1 and CDR2: MNHNS, SASEGT. V trimming: 7 bases; J trimming: 8 bases; junction bases outside the gene matches: 10. The CDR3 totals 14 residues. The CDR3 nucleotides are TGTGCCAGCATCCGGGACAGGGGGACATACAAGCAGTACTTC. Translated, it gives CASIRDRGTYKQYF.

This clone occurred a few times. V gene TRBV5-6 combines with J gene TRBJ1-4; D gene uncertain. The CDR3 contains 14 residues. V gave up 1 base and J gave up 0 bases, with 4 bases separating them. The V gene's germline CDR1 is SGHDT and CDR2 YYEEEE. The CDR3 spells CASSLWPTNEKLFF. DNA of the CDR3: TGTGCCAGCAGCTTGTGGCCAACTAATGAAAAACTGTTTTTT.

V and J are TRBV7-9 and TRBJ1-4, with TRBD1 identical over 8 bases. In germline, CDR1 is SEHNR, CDR2 FQNEAQ (reference sequence). This CDR3 region has 17 residues. The V segment lost 5 bases and the J segment 4 bases; nucleotides outside the gene matches: 12. The DNA of the CDR3 is TGTGCCAGCAGCCCAGGGGGCCGGGGTTTGGTTAATGAAAAACTGTTTTTT. It translates to CASSPGGRGLVNEKLFF.